The rows below give T cell receptor beta chains drawn from one sample of a study of shared clonotypes between healthy human individuals. Clones were read by immunoSEQ multiplex PCR, and TCRdb kept only the in-frame ones, dropping some. There are about 2.3 million clones in the sample; over 85% occur only once, and about 0.41% lies in the top ten. The material sequenced was naive CD4+ T cells from PBMCs. The source is a young man in good health. Some clones in this sample may be carry-over from other donors' samples. CDR3s include the opening cysteine and the closing phenylalanine or tryptophan. A D gene is named only where the DNA matches it firmly. The size field is filled for only some rows; it gives once, few, many or a size class.

v_gene	d_gene	abundance	j_gene	CDR3aa	CDR3nt
TRBV10-3	TRBD1	once	TRBJ2-3	CAPPRPGQGPDTQYF	TGTGCCCCTCCCCGGCCGGGACAGGGGCCAGATACGCAGTATTTT
TRBV7-9	TRBD2	.	TRBJ2-5	CASSRGLAGFETQYF	TGTGCCAGCAGCCGGGGACTAGCGGGATTTGAGACCCAGTACTTC
TRBV7-2	TRBD2	.	TRBJ2-1	CASSLEWDGRLYNEQFF	TGTGCCAGCAGCTTAGAATGGGACGGGAGGCTATACAATGAGCAGTTCTTC
TRBV7-2	TRBD2	.	TRBJ2-7	CASSFTSGADSYEQYF	TGTGCCAGCAGCTTTACTAGCGGAGCGGACTCCTACGAGCAGTACTTC
TRBV5-1	TRBD1	.	TRBJ2-5	CASSSTGASQETQYF	TGCGCCAGCAGCTCTACAGGGGCCTCACAAGAGACCCAGTACTTC
TRBV28	.	few	TRBJ1-5	CASSWDSNQPQHF	TGTGCCAGCAGTTGGGACAGCAATCAGCCCCAGCATTTT
TRBV4-1	.	.	TRBJ1-4	CASSQSQATTNEKLFF	TGCGCCAGCAGCCAGAGCCAGGCAACAACTAATGAAAAACTGTTTTTT
TRBV6-5	TRBD1	.	TRBJ1-2	CASRRTGTAPKGYTF	TGTGCCAGCAGACGTACCGGGACAGCGCCTAAGGGCTACACCTTC
TRBV2	TRBD2	.	TRBJ2-7	CVSSGHSGSRYEQYF	TGTGTCAGCAGTGGGCATAGCGGGAGCAGGTACGAGCAGTACTTC
TRBV7-2	.	.	TRBJ2-1	CASSFDRLDEQFF	TGTGCCAGCAGCTTTGACCGCCTAGATGAGCAGTTCTTC
TRBV19	TRBD2	.	TRBJ2-5	CASSAGGDLTQYF	TGTGCCAGTAGTGCCGGGGGGGATTTGACCCAGTACTTC
TRBV28	.	once	TRBJ1-3	CASSLALGGFTGNTIYF	TGTGCCAGCAGTTTAGCGTTGGGGGGCTTTACTGGAAACACCATATATTTT
TRBV5-5	TRBD2	.	TRBJ2-5	CASSLVRPSGGRETQYF	TGTGCCAGCAGCTTGGTTAGGCCTAGCGGAGGGAGGGAGACCCAGTACTTC
TRBV7-9	.	.	TRBJ1-3	CASSPKWGVHSGNTIYF	TGTGCCAGCAGCCCAAAATGGGGGGTGCACTCTGGAAACACCATATATTTT
TRBV9	.	.	TRBJ2-2	CASSTRTVNTGELFF	TGTGCCAGCAGCACAAGGACGGTGAACACCGGGGAGCTGTTTTTT
TRBV4-1	.	.	TRBJ2-3	CASSPHGGRATDTQYF	TGCGCCAGCAGCCCCCACGGGGGGCGGGCAACAGATACGCAGTATTTT
TRBV6-6	.	.	TRBJ1-2	CASSQQGLNYGYTF	TGTGCCAGCAGTCAACAGGGCCTTAACTATGGCTACACCTTC
TRBV7-9	.	.	TRBJ1-4	CASSSGQQNEKLFF	TGTGCCAGCAGCTCGGGACAACAGAATGAAAAACTGTTTTTT
TRBV7-9	.	.	TRBJ1-5	CASSLPGANQPQHF	TGTGCCAGCAGCCTACCCGGGGCCAATCAGCCCCAGCATTTT
TRBV9	TRBD2	.	TRBJ2-2	CASSVAGLAANTGELFF	TGTGCCAGCAGCGTAGCAGGACTAGCGGCGAACACCGGGGAGCTGTTTTTT
TRBV7-9	.	.	TRBJ2-1	CASRGTPLSGQFF	TGTGCCAGCAGGGGGACTCCCCTCAGTGGGCAGTTCTTC
TRBV11-2	TRBD1	.	TRBJ2-7	CASSVQTGGLNPSSYEQYF	TGTGCCAGCAGCGTCCAAACAGGGGGCCTTAACCCGAGCTCCTACGAGCAGTACTTC
TRBV5-4	TRBD2	.	TRBJ2-7	CASSLSSGRPPGYEQYF	TGTGCCAGCAGTCTTTCTAGCGGGAGACCGCCGGGATACGAGCAGTACTTC
TRBV6-1	.	.	TRBJ2-1	CASSERRGHNEQFF	TGTGCCAGCAGTGAACGGCGGGGTCACAATGAGCAGTTCTTC
TRBV28	.	.	TRBJ2-2	CASSFSAAEANTGELFF	TGTGCCAGCAGTTTCTCCGCTGCGGAGGCGAACACCGGGGAGCTGTTTTTT
TRBV7-3	.	.	TRBJ2-5	CASSLLNGPQETQYF	TGTGCCAGCAGCTTATTGAACGGTCCCCAAGAGACCCAGTACTTC
TRBV28	.	.	TRBJ2-7	CASSLWNGGSYEQYF	TGTGCCAGCAGTTTATGGAATGGCGGCTCCTACGAGCAGTACTTC
TRBV5-1	.	.	TRBJ2-1	CASSLDINNEQFF	TGCGCCAGCAGCTTGGATATTAACAATGAGCAGTTCTTC
TRBV18	.	.	TRBJ2-5	CASSPRYQETQYF	TGTGCCAGCTCACCGCGTTACCAAGAGACCCAGTACTTC
TRBV11-3	.	.	TRBJ1-2	CASSLSPGGYGYTF	TGTGCCAGCAGCTTATCCCCCGGTGGCTATGGCTACACCTTC
TRBV4-1	.	.	TRBJ2-4	CASSQQGGSKNIQYF	TGCGCCAGCAGCCAACAGGGGGGGTCCAAAAACATTCAGTACTTC
TRBV27	TRBD1	.	TRBJ2-6	CASSSGTGVSGANVLTF	TGTGCCAGCAGTTCCGGGACAGGGGTATCCGGGGCCAACGTCCTGACTTTC
TRBV4-2	TRBD1	.	TRBJ2-7	CASSLRQGLENEQYF	TGTGCCAGCAGCCTTCGACAGGGGTTGGAAAACGAGCAGTACTTC
TRBV6-5	.	few	TRBJ1-4	CASSYTRTGRHYF	TGTGCCAGCAGTTACACCCGGACTGGACGCCACTATTTT
TRBV29-1	TRBD1	.	TRBJ2-3	CSVPSLTGGTDTQYF	TGCAGCGTTCCAAGTCTGACAGGGGGGACAGATACGCAGTATTTT
TRBV25-1	TRBD1	.	TRBJ2-7	CASSDPRTGTYEQYF	TGTGCCAGCAGTGATCCCCGGACAGGGACCTACGAGCAGTACTTC
TRBV25-1	TRBD1	.	TRBJ2-7	CASGFTGTGKYEQYF	TGTGCCAGCGGGTTTACCGGGACAGGGAAATACGAGCAGTACTTC
TRBV20-1	.	.	TRBJ1-1	CSASRDQAFF	TGCAGTGCTAGCCGGGACCAAGCTTTCTTT
TRBV5-8	.	.	TRBJ1-5	CASSSYRDAQPQHF	TGTGCCAGCAGCTCCTACAGGGACGCTCAGCCCCAGCATTTT
TRBV5-1	TRBD1	.	TRBJ2-2	CASSSGTGAGELFF	TGCGCCAGCAGCTCAGGGACAGGGGCCGGGGAGCTGTTTTTT
TRBV5-4	TRBD1	.	TRBJ1-2	CASRRGGSGGYTF	TGTGCCAGCAGGAGAGGGGGCTCAGGTGGCTACACCTTC